The next 9 T cell receptor beta chains were all read from a single sample in a study of blood T cell repertoires in COVID-19. Assay: immunoSEQ multiplex PCR; the TCRdb copy retains only in-frame clones and omits some. The sample has some 82,000 clones, roughly 79% seen once. The sample consisted of peripheral blood. These receptors all come from an elderly man with acute or convalescent COVID-19.

Only a few counts were recorded for this clone. V is TRBV5-4 and J is TRBJ1-1, with D unresolved. The V end was cut by 3 bases, the J end by 1 base, with 10 bases between. Germline CDR1 SGHNT, CDR2 YYREEE (reference sequence). The CDR3 sequence is 14 residues long. The CDR3 nucleotides read TGTGCCAGCAGCTCCCCTCCCAGGAACACTGAAGCTTTCTTT. It yields the protein CASSSPPRNTEAFF.

This chain connects TRBV7-9 to TRBJ1-3, with TRBD1 identical over 7 bases. The J segment lost 1 base and the V segment lost 5 bases, leaving 11 bases of the junction unmatched. The CDR3 contains 17 residues. Germline-derived CDR1 and CDR2 are SEHNR and FQNEAQ (reference sequence). In nucleotides, the CDR3 is TGTGCCAGCAGCCGTCCGGGAGACAGGGCATCTGGAAACACCATATATTTT. This translates into CASSRPGDRASGNTIYF.

This sequence joins TRBV7-3 and TRBJ2-1; D uncertain. V lost 5 bases and J lost 0, with 11 bases in between. The CDR3 contains 15 residues. Germline CDR1 is SGHTA and CDR2 is FQGTGA. Written as DNA, the CDR3 is TGTGCCAGCAGCCTTTACCATAGCTCCTACAATGAGCAGTTCTTC. This sequence encodes CASSLYHSSYNEQFF.

This chain links TRBV14 with TRBJ2-1; 8 bases match TRBD2. The CDR3 loop spans 16 amino acids. Germline CDR1 SGHDN, CDR2 FVKESK. V shed 2 bases and J 5 bases; nucleotides not matched to a gene: 8. The CDR3 region is CASSQRPGLENNEQFF. CDR3 nucleotide sequence: TGTGCCAGCAGCCAAAGGCCGGGACTAGAAAACAATGAGCAGTTCTTC.

This chain links TRBV19 with TRBJ2-1; 7 bases map to TRBD2. Germline trimming cut 2 bases from V and 3 bases from J; bases unmatched to any gene: 4. Germline loops: CDR1 LNHDA, CDR2 SQIVND (reference sequence). The CDR3 runs to 15 residues. CDR3 sequence (DNA): TGTGCCAGTAGTATACAAGCTAGCGGCTACAATGAGCAGTTCTTC. This sequence encodes CASSIQASGYNEQFF.

This clone was counted a single time. The chain has TRBV6-6 and TRBJ2-7, with 11 bases lining up with TRBD1. V shed 6 bases, J shed 3 bases, and the junction held 7 bases outside the gene matches. Germline lookup yields CDR1 MNHNY and CDR2 SVGAGI (reference sequence). The CDR3 contains 15 residues. The CDR3 sequence: CASSPWTGGVYEQYF. The DNA for the CDR3 is TGTGCCAGCAGCCCGTGGACAGGGGGCGTCTACGAGCAGTACTTC.

V and J are TRBV11-2 and TRBJ2-3, with 10 nucleotides matching TRBD2. The germline V gene has CDR1 SGHAT and CDR2 FQNNGV. V was pared by 5 bases and J by 3 bases, with 8 bases of the junction left unmatched. The length of the CDR3 is 16 residues. CDR3 sequence: CASSKWASGRTDTQYF. Written as DNA, the CDR3 is TGTGCCAGCAGCAAGTGGGCTAGCGGGAGAACAGATACGCAGTATTTT.

V gene TRBV28 combines with J gene TRBJ1-4, with D uncertain. V lost 5 bases and J lost 4, with 17 bases in between. The germline gives CDR1 MDHEN, CDR2 SYDVKM. The CDR3 length is 16 residues. DNA for the CDR3: TGTGCCAGCAGTCCTTCCTGGAGGGTCAATAATGAAAAACTGTTTTTT. Encoded protein: CASSPSWRVNNEKLFF.

V gene TRBV5-1 combines with J gene TRBJ2-2; TRBD2 aligns across 9 bases. Germline V gene data show CDR1 as SGHRS and CDR2 as YFSETQ. The CDR3 length is 15 residues. The junction had 2 bases not matched to a gene; V was cut back by 0 bases and J by 5 bases. CDR3 residues: CASSLVAGGTGELFF. CDR3 DNA: TGCGCCAGCAGCTTGGTTGCGGGAGGGACCGGGGAGCTGTTTTTT. The variable domain in full, completed from reference TRBV5-1 and TRBJ2-2, reads KAGVTQTPRYLIKTRGQQVTLSCSPISGHRSVSWYQQTPGQGLQFLFEYFSETQRNKGNFPGRFSGRQFSNSRSEMNVSTLELGDSALYLCASSLVAGGTGELFFGEGSRLTVL.